This record concerns one TCR beta chain sequence. Antigen: not known. TCRdb called the reads again in MiXCR, with one record for every CDR3 protein. Of about 920,000 distinct CDR3 sequences listed, about 33% are singletons. The data stem from a study of T cell repertoires in cytomegalovirus infection. Notes on the study in general: Predominance within the ex vivo response was attributable to HLA-C-restricted CMV-specific TCR beta clonotypes.

The source of this sequence is a human donor in good health (CMV status not recorded). Some clones in this sample may be carry-over from other donors' samples. Sequences were derived from cultured CD8+ T cells from PBMCs, sampled from culture after CMV antigen stimulation.

This CDR3 is CAISETQQGYTEAFF. The DNA of the CDR3 is TGTGCCATCAGTGAGACTCAACAGGGGTACACTGAAGCTTTCTTT. This chain uses TRBV10-3 with TRBJ1-1; 7 nucleotides agree with TRBD1. The CDR3 extends over 15 amino acids. Per germline, CDR1 ENHRY and CDR2 SYGVKD. Trimming took 2 bases from V and 3 from J; bases not matched to a gene: 6.